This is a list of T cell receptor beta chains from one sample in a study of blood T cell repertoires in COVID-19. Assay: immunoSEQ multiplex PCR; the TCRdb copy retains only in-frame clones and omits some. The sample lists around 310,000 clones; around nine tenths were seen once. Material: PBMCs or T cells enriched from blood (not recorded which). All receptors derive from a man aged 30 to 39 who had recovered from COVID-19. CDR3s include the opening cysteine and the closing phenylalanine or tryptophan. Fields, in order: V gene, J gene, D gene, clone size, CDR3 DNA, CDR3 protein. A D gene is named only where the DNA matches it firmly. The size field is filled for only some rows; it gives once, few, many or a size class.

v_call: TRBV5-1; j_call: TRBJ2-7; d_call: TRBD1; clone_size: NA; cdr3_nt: TGCGCCAGCGATACCCTACCCGGGACAGTGAGCTACGAGCAGTACTTC; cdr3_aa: CASDTLPGTVSYEQYF
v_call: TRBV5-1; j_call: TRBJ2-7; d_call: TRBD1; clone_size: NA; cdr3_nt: TGCGCCAGCAGCTCTGAACAGACAGGGAAGGTCCACGAGCAGTACTTC; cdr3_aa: CASSSEQTGKVHEQYF
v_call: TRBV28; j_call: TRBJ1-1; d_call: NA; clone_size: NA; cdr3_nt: TGTGCCAGCAGTTTGGCGTTGGGGGAGGGCACTGAAGCTTTCTTT; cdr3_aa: CASSLALGEGTEAFF
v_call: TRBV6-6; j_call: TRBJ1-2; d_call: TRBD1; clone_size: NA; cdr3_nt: TGTGCCAGCAGTTACCCACAGGGGCTATATGGCTACACCTTC; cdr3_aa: CASSYPQGLYGYTF
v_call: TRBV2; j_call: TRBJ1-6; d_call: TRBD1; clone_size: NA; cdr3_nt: TGTGCCTGCCGGGACAGGGTACATTCACCCCTCCACTTT; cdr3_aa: CACRDRVHSPLHF
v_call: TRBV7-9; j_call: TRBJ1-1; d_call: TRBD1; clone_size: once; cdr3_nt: TGTGCCAGCAGCTTATTGGGTACAGGGGAGGACAAAGCTTTCTTT; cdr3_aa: CASSLLGTGEDKAFF
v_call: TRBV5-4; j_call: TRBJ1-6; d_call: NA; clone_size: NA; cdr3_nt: TGTGCCAGCAGCTCGAGGGCCGCTTCACCCCTCCACTTT; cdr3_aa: CASSSRAASPLHF
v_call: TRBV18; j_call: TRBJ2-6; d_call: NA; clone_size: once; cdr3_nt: TGTGCCAGCTCACCACAGAACAGGCCTGTCTCTGGGGCCAACGTCCTGACTTTC; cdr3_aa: CASSPQNRPVSGANVLTF
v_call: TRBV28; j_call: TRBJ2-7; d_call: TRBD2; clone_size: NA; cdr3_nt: TGTGCCAGCAGGCGCACTAGCGGGAGCTCCTACGAGCAGTACTTC; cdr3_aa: CASRRTSGSSYEQYF
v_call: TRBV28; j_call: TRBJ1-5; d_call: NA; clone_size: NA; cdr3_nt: TGTGCCAGTCGCGGGGCGTCGGGCAATCAGCCTCAGCATTTT; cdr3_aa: CASRGASGNQPQHF
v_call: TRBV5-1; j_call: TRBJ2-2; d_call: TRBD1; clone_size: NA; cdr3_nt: TGCGCCAGCAGCTTGACTATAGGCCAGGGGGTCACCGGGGAGCTGTTTTTT; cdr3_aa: CASSLTIGQGVTGELFF
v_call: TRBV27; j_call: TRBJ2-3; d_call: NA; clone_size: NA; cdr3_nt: TGTGCCAGCAGTCAATCCACCTTACTAACTAGCACAGATACGCAGTATTTT; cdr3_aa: CASSQSTLLTSTDTQYF
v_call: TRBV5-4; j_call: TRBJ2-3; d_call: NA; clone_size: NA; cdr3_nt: TGTGCCAGCAGCTTGGTGGGCAGGAAAGCTAGCACAGATACGCAGTATTTT; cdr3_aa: CASSLVGRKASTDTQYF
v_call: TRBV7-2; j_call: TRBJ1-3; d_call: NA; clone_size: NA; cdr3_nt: TGTGCCAGCAGCTTAGTGGGGGGGCCTGGAAACACCATATATTTT; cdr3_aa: CASSLVGGPGNTIYF
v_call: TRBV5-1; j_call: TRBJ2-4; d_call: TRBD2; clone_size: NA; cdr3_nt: TGCGCCAGCAGCGCGGGGGAGACCAAAAACATTCAGTACTTC; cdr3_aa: CASSAGETKNIQYF
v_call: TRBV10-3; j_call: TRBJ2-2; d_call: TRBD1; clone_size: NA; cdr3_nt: TGTGCCATCAGTGAGGTTGGGACAGAAGACACCGGGGAGCTGTTTTTT; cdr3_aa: CAISEVGTEDTGELFF
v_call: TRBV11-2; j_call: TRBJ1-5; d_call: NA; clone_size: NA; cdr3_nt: TGTGCCAGCAGCTTAGGGTGGCAGGCCTATAGCAATCAGCCCCAGCATTTT; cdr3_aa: CASSLGWQAYSNQPQHF
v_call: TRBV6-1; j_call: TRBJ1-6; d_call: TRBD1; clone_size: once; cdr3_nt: TGTGCCAGCAGGCCGCCACAGGGGGGATCACCCCTCCACTTT; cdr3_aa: CASRPPQGGSPLHF